These 3 T cell receptor beta chains were all obtained from the same sample, sequenced in a study of blood T cell repertoires in COVID-19. This table comes from immunoSEQ multiplex PCR, and its TCRdb copy is limited to in-frame clones, with some not included. The repertoire holds 200,000 to 300,000 clones, with about nine tenths as singletons. The sequencing sample was made of peripheral blood. The receptors originated from a young adult with COVID-19, enrolled during active disease.

This sequence joins TRBV24-1 and TRBJ2-1; tentative D call: TRBD2 (6 bases). Trimming pared 4 bases from V and 0 bases from J, leaving 6 bases between. The CDR3 has 14 amino acids. The germline gives CDR1 KGHDR, CDR2 SFDVKD. CDR3 nucleotides: TGTGCCACCAGTGAGGACTACTCCTACAATGAGCAGTTCTTC. Translated: CATSEDYSYNEQFF.

CDR3 in amino acids: CATSSGLVLTGELFF. The DNA of the CDR3 is TGTGCCACCAGCAGCGGACTAGTCCTGACCGGGGAGCTGTTTTTT. The chain couples TRBV15 to TRBJ2-2, with 7 bases aligning to TRBD2. The length of the CDR3 is 15 residues. Germline CDR1 is LNHNV and CDR2 is YYDKDF (reference sequence). With V trimmed by 3 bases and J by 5 bases, 6 bases remained unmatched.

Notes on this clone: Additional DNA sequences in this sample encode the identical CDR3. The chain couples TRBV2 to TRBJ1-2, with unresolved D. The germline V and J ends were trimmed by 3 bases and 4 bases, with 12 bases remaining between them. The germline CDR1 and CDR2 sequences are SNHLY and FYNNEI. The CDR3 has 14 amino acids. The CDR3 loop reads CASSEGGPGYGYTF. In nucleotides, the CDR3 is TGTGCCAGCAGTGAGGGAGGCCCGGGCTATGGCTACACCTTC.